These T cell receptor beta chains were read from a single sample in a study of beta chain features in type 1 diabetes. Profiled with immunoSEQ multiplex PCR; TCRdb holds only in-frame clones, not every one. Found here are 400,000 to 500,000 clones, about 14% of them singletons; the top ten hold approximately 0.035%. Sequenced sample: naive CD4+ T cells from blood. These receptors were taken from a man younger than 45 in good health. Each CDR3 is given with its conserved first and last residue. Fields, in order: V gene, J gene, D gene, clone size, CDR3 DNA, CDR3 protein. D genes are given only for firm matches. Expanded clones get a size class; other rows say once, few or many, or leave the size out.

TRBV5-1	TRBJ2-1	TRBD1	few	TGCGCCAGCAGATCCGGGACAGTGTCCTACAATGAGCAGTTCTTC	CASRSGTVSYNEQFF
TRBV28	TRBJ1-6	-	-	TGTGCCAGCAGGGCCACCCTTCCCGGACCCCTCCACTTT	CASRATLPGPLHF
TRBV29-1	TRBJ2-7	-	few	TGCAGCGTTGGTTGGGGCTACGAGCAGTACTTC	CSVGWGYEQYF
TRBV14	TRBJ2-5	-	-	TGTGCCAGCAGCCCTCTGGGGTCGCTCGGAGAGACCCAGTACTTC	CASSPLGSLGETQYF
TRBV18	TRBJ2-3	-	-	TGTGCCAGCTCACCCACTAGCCGAGACACAGATACGCAGTATTTT	CASSPTSRDTDTQYF
TRBV4-1	TRBJ2-1	TRBD2	once	TGCGCCAGCAGCCAAACTAGCGGGGGGGTAGGTGAGCAGTTCTTC	CASSQTSGGVGEQFF
TRBV5-6	TRBJ1-1	-	-	TGTGCCAGCAGCCTTGCAGCGACTGAAGCTTTCTTT	CASSLAATEAFF
TRBV19	TRBJ2-1	-	-	TGTGCCAGTGGGCCCCGGGGTGGTGAGCAGTTCTTC	CASGPRGGEQFF
TRBV9	TRBJ2-5	TRBD1	-	TGTGCCAGCAGCGTAGAGGGGGCCCAAGAGACCCAGTACTTC	CASSVEGAQETQYF
TRBV7-8	TRBJ2-6	TRBD2	-	TGTGCCAGCAGCGTCGCCGCTAGCGGACGTCTCTCTGGGGCCAACGTCCTGACTTTC	CASSVAASGRLSGANVLTF
TRBV30	TRBJ1-2	-	few	TGTGCCTGGGCTGTACAGGGAGGGAACTATGGCTACACCTTC	CAWAVQGGNYGYTF
TRBV6-1	TRBJ2-7	TRBD1	-	TGTGCCAGCAGTGATAAGGGACAGAACTACGAGCAGTACTTC	CASSDKGQNYEQYF
TRBV5-1	TRBJ2-5	-	few	TGCGCCAGCAGCTTGGCCGGTCAGGGGGAGACCCAGTACTTC	CASSLAGQGETQYF
TRBV5-1	TRBJ2-1	TRBD1	-	TGCGCCAGCAGCTGGGACAGGGCAAAAATACAATCCTACAATGAGCAGTTCTTC	CASSWDRAKIQSYNEQFF
TRBV13	TRBJ1-6	-	-	TGTGCCAGCAGCTTAGGTTTTTCACCCCTCCACTTT	CASSLGFSPLHF
TRBV14	TRBJ1-5	-	-	TGTGCCAGCAGCCAGGCGGTTGGTCAGCCCCAGCATTTT	CASSQAVGQPQHF
TRBV11-2	TRBJ2-7	-	few	TGTGCCAGCAGCTTAGGCCCCCCTCCTCGGGAGCAGTACTTC	CASSLGPPPREQYF
TRBV5-6	TRBJ2-5	TRBD2	few	TGTGCCAGCAGCAACTTAGCGGGGGGGCCACGTCAGGAGACCCAGTACTTC	CASSNLAGGPRQETQYF
TRBV27	TRBJ2-5	TRBD1	few	TGTGCCAGCAGACAGGGGGCTGGGGAGACCCAGTACTTC	CASRQGAGETQYF
TRBV9	TRBJ1-5	-	few	TGTGCCAGCAGCGCTTCAGGAGGGGAAGTCCAGCCCCAGCATTTT	CASSASGGEVQPQHF
TRBV4-1	TRBJ1-3	-	-	TGCGCCAGCGGCAGGGAATCTGGAAACACCATATATTTT	CASGRESGNTIYF
TRBV12-5	TRBJ1-1	-	few	TGTGCTAGTGGTTTGGTACTGGGGGCGCACACTGAAGCTTTCTTT	CASGLVLGAHTEAFF
TRBV6-6	TRBJ2-1	-	few	TGTGCCAGCAGTTACTACTCGCGGAGCTCCTACAATGAGCAGTTCTTC	CASSYYSRSSYNEQFF
TRBV10-3	TRBJ2-3	TRBD2	few	TGTGCCGCCACGGGACTAGTTTCAAATACGCAGTATTTT	CAATGLVSNTQYF
TRBV27	TRBJ2-6	-	-	TGTGCCAGCTCCCAGAAGCCCTCTGGGGCCAACGTCCTGACTTTC	CASSQKPSGANVLTF